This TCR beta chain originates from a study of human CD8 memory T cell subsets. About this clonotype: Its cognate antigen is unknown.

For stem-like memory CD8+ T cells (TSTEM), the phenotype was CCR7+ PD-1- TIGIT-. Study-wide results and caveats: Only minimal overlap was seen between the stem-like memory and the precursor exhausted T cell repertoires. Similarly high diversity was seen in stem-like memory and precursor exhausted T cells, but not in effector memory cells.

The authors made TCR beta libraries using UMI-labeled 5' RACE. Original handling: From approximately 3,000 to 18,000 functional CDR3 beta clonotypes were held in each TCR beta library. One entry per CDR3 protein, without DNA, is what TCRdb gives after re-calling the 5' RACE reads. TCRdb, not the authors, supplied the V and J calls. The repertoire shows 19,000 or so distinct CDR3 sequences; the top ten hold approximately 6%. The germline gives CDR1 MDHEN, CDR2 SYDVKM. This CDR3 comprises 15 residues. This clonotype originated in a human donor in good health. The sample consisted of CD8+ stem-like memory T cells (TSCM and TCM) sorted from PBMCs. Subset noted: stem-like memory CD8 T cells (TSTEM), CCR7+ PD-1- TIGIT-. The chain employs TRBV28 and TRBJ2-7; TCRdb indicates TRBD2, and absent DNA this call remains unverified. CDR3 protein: CASSTGLAAFYEQYF.